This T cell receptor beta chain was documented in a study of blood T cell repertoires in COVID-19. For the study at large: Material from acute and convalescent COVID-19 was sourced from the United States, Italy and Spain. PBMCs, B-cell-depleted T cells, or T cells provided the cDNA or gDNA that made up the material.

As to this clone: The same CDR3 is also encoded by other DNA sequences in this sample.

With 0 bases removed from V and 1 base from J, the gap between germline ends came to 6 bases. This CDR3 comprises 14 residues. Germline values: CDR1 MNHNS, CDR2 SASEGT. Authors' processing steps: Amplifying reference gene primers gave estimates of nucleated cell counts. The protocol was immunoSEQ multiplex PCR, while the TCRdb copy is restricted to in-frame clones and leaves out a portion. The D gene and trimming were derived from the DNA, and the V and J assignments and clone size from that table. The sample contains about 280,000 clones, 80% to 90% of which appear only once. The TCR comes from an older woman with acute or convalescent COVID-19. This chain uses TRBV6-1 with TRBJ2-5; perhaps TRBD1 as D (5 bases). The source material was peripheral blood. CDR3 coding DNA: TGTGCCAGCAGTGAAGCGACAGCCCAAGAGACCCAGTACTTC. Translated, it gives CASSEATAQETQYF.